This TCR beta chain appears in the sequencing data of a study of T cell responses to AZD1222 COVID-19 vaccine. Sequencing was performed with immunoSEQ multiplex PCR; in TCRdb, only in-frame clones are kept and a portion is missing. This table holds about 140,000 clones. Study outcomes and limitations: Spike-specific TCR breadth rose after two AZD1222 doses, and depth rose as well. At study baseline, merely roughly 6 AZD1222 recipients were seropositive. Spike-wide coverage was observed for vaccine-associated CD4 TCRs, with dominant responses at 160-218 and 743-854. Epitopes outside B.1.351 and B.1.1.7 mutated regions reportedly drew nearly half of spike TCRs.

With respect to this clone: Antigen specificity is unknown.

CDR1 and CDR2 from the germline V gene are KGHSH and LQKENI. Between the trimmed V and J ends, which lost 5 bases and 3 bases, there was a span of 10 bases. This CDR3 comprises 13 residues. This chain uses TRBV18 with TRBJ1-2, with D possibly being TRBD1 (6 bases). This TCR derives from an adult in good health. The sample taken for sequencing was peripheral blood. The CDR3, as DNA: TGTGCCAGCTCAGGAGGGGGTGACTATGGCTACACCTTC. The encoded protein is CASSGGGDYGYTF.